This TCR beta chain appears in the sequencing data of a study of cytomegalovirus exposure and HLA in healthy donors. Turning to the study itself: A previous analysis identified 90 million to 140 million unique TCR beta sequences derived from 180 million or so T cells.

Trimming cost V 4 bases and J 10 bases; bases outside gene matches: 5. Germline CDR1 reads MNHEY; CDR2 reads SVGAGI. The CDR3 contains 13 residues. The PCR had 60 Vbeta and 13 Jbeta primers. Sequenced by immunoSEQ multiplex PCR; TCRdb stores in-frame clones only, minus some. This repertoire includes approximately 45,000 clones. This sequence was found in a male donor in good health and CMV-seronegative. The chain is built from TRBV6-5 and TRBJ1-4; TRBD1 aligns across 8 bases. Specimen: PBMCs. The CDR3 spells CASSSGQGGKLFF. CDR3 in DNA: TGTGCCAGCAGTTCTGGACAGGGTGGAAAACTGTTTTTT.